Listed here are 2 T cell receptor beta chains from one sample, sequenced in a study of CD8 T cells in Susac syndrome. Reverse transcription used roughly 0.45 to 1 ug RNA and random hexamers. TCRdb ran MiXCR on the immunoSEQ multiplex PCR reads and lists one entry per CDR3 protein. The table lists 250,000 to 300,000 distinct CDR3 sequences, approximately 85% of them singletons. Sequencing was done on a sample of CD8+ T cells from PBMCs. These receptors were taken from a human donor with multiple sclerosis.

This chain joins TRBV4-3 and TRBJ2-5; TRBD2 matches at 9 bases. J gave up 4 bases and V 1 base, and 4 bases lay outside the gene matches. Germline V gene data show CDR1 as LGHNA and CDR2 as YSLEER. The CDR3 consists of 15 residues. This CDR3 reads CASSQARTSVETQYF. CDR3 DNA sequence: TGCGCCAGCAGCCAAGCACGGACTAGCGTAGAGACCCAGTACTTC.

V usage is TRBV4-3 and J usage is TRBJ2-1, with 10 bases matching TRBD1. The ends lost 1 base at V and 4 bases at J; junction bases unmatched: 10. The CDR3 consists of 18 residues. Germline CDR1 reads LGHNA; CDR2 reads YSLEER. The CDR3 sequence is CASSQVATGTGAYNEQFF. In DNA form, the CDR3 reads TGCGCCAGCAGCCAAGTGGCGACCGGGACAGGGGCGTACAATGAGCAGTTCTTC.